The clone carrying this T cell receptor (beta chain) was seen more than once but under ten times. What it recognizes is unknown. The length of the CDR3 is 14 residues. Germline-derived CDR1 and CDR2 are KGHDR and SFDVKD. Trimming left V 5 bases short and J 1 base short, with 11 bases between. This specimen comes from a study of T cells after yellow fever vaccination. Looking at the study overall: SMART-Seq v4 Ultra Low Input prepared libraries from low-cell fractions.

TCRdb reanalysed the 5' RACE reads using MiXCR and keeps one entry per CDR3 protein. The sample has 600,000 to 750,000 distinct CDR3 sequences, 9% to 15% seen once. Study findings and constraints: Overlap between CD4 and CD8 compartments was detected for a small share of clonotypes. Researchers report a weaker secondary response that nonetheless peaked faster, day 5 versus 15. Detected again after the booster were most primary-vaccination clones, at 95% to 96% CD4 and 88% CD8.

The chain carries TRBV24-1 and TRBJ2-7; tentative D call: TRBD2 (6 bases). This clonotype was obtained from a man younger than 45 who received the YFV17D yellow fever vaccine. The sequenced sample was PBMCs, obtained on the day of the yellow fever booster vaccination. The CDR3 DNA sequence: TGTGCCACCAGTGCAGGGACTCCTTCCTACGAGCAGTACTTC. Encoded protein: CATSAGTPSYEQYF.